This TCR beta chain was identified during a study of T cell responses to AZD1222 COVID-19 vaccine. In the case of this clone: Its antigen is undetermined.

Whole-study results and caveats: Clonal diversity may have been underestimated, and the donors were mostly white British, with more females than males. Baseline serology detected seropositivity in only a handful of AZD1222 recipients. Repertoire sampling was restricted to post-peak T cell response timepoints.

Sequencing was performed with immunoSEQ multiplex PCR; in TCRdb, only in-frame clones are kept and a portion is missing. Found here are fewer than 200,000 clones, 80% to 90% of them singletons; the top ten hold around 6.4%. Trimming removed 6 bases at V and 2 bases at J, with 6 bases between. CDR1 MNHEY and CDR2 SVGAGI come from the germline V gene. The CDR3 runs to 12 residues. The chain links TRBV6-5 to TRBJ2-3; D ambiguous. The source is an adult in good health. Sample: peripheral blood, taken on day 0 of AZD1222 vaccination. This CDR3 reads CASREITDTQYF. The CDR3 region has the DNA TGTGCCAGCAGGGAGATCACAGATACGCAGTATTTT.